This T cell receptor beta chain was found in a study of T cell responses to AZD1222 COVID-19 vaccine. Sequencing was performed with immunoSEQ multiplex PCR; in TCRdb, only in-frame clones are kept and a portion is missing. The repertoire holds 150,000 to 250,000 clones, with just over 90% as singletons. Worth noting for this clone: Its antigen is undetermined.

Study-wide results and limits: Nearly half of the spike-specific TCRs reportedly recognize variant regions that carry no mutations.

Germline loops: CDR1 SEHNR, CDR2 FQNEAQ (reference sequence). V gave up 5 bases and J gave up 8 bases, with 15 bases separating them. This CDR3 has 14 amino acids. The chain is built from TRBV7-9 and TRBJ2-2; D is unclear. The specimen comprised peripheral blood, sampled 28 days after the second AZD1222 dose. The receptor comes from an adult who received the AZD1222 COVID-19 vaccine. The CDR3 DNA is TGTGCCAGCAGCCCCAGGACCTCTCCGGGGGAGCTGTTTTTT. This codes for CASSPRTSPGELFF.